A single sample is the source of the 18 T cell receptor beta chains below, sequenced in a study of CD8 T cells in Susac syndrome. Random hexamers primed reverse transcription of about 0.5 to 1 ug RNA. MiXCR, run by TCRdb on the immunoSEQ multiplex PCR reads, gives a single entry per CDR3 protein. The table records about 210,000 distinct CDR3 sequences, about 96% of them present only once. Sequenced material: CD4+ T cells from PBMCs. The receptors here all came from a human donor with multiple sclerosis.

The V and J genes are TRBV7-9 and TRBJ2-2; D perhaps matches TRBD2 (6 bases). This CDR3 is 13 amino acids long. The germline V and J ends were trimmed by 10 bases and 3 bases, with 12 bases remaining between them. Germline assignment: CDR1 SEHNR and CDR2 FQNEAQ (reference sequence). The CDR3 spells CATKEGDTGELFF. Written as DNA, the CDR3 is TGTGCCACAAAGGAGGGCGACACCGGGGAGCTGTTTTTT.

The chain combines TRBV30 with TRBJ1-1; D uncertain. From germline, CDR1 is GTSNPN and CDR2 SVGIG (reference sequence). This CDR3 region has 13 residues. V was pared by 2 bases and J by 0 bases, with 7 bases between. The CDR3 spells CAWSRSLNTEAFF. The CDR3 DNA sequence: TGTGCCTGGAGTCGGAGCCTGAACACTGAAGCTTTCTTT.

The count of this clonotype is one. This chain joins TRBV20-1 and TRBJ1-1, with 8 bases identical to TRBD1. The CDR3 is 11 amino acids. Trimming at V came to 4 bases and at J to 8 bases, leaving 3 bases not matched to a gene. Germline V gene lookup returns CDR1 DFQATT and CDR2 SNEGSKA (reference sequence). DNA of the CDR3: TGCAGTGCTACCTCAGGGGGCGAAGCTTTCTTT. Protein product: CSATSGGEAFF.

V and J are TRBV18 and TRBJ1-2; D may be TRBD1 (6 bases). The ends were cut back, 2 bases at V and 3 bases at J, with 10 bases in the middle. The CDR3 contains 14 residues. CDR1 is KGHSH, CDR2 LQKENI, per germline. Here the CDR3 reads CASSPDRSHYGYTF. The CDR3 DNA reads TGTGCCAGCTCACCAGACAGGAGCCACTATGGCTACACCTTC.

CDR3 residues: CASSDRGAETQYF. The CDR3 DNA is TGTGCCAGCAGTGACCGAGGGGCCGAGACCCAGTACTTC. The gene calls are TRBV6-1 and TRBJ2-5; D possibly uses TRBD1 or TRBD2 (5 bases each). CDR1 MNHNS and CDR2 SASEGT come from the germline V gene. The V gene lost 3 bases and the J gene lost 5 bases, with 10 bases spanning the gap. The length of the CDR3 is 13 residues.

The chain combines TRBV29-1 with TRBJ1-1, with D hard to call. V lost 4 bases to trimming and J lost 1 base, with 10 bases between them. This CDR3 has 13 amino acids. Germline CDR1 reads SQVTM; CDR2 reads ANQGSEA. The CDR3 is CSVARETNTEAFF. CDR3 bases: TGCAGCGTTGCTCGTGAAACGAACACTGAAGCTTTCTTT.

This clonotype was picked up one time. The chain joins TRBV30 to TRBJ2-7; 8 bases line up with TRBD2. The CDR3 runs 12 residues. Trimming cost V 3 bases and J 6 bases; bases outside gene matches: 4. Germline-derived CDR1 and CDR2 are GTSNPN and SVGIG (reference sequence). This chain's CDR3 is CAWSLAGREQYF. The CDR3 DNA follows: TGTGCCTGGAGCCTAGCGGGTCGCGAGCAGTACTTC.

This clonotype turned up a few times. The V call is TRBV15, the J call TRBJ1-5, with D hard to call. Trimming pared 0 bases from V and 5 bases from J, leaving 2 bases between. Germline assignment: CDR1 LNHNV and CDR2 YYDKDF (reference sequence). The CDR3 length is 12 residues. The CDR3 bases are TGTGCCACCAGCAGAGATCATCAGCCCCAGCATTTT. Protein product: CATSRDHQPQHF. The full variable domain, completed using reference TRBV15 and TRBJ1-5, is DAMVIQNPRYQVTQFGKPVTLSCSQTLNHNVMYWYQQKSSQAPKLLFHYYDKDFNNEADTPDNFQSRRPNTSFCFLDIRSPGLGDTAMYLCATSRDHQPQHFGDGTRLSIL.

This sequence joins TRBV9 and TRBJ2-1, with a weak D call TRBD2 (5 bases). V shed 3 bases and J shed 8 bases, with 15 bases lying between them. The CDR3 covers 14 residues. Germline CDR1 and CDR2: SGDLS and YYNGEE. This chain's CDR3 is CASSGGWGVHEQFF. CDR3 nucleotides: TGTGCCAGCAGCGGCGGGTGGGGAGTGCATGAGCAGTTCTTC. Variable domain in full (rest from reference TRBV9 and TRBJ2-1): DSGVTQTPKHLITATGQRVTLRCSPRSGDLSVYWYQQSLDQGLQFLIQYYNGEERAKGNILERFSAQQFPDLHSELNLSSLELGDSALYFCASSGGWGVHEQFFGPGTRLTVL.

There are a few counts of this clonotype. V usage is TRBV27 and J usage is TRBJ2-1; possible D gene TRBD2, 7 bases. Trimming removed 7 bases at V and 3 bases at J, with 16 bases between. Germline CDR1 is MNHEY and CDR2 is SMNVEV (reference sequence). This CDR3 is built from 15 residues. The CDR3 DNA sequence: TGTGCCAGCACCCTGGGGGGGGGCGTCTACAATGAGCAGTTCTTC. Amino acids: CASTLGGGVYNEQFF.

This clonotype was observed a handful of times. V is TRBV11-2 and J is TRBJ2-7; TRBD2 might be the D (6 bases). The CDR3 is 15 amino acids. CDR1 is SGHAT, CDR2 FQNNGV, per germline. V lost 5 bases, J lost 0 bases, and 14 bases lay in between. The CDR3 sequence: CASSQNRDSSYEQYF. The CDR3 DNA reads TGTGCCAGCAGCCAAAACCGGGACTCCTCCTACGAGCAGTACTTC.

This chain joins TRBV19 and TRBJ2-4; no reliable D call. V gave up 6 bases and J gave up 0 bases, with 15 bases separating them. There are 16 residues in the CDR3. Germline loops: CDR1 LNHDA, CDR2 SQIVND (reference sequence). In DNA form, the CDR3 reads TGTGCCAGTAGGGGAATATTTGGGCTAGCCAAAAACATTCAGTACTTC. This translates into CASRGIFGLAKNIQYF.

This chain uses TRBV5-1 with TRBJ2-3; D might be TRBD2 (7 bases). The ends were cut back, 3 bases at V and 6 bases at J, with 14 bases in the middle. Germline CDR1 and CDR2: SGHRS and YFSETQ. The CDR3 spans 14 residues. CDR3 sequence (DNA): TGCGCCAGCAGCTCCCAGGGGCGGGGGGATACGCAGTATTTT. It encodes CASSSQGRGDTQYF.

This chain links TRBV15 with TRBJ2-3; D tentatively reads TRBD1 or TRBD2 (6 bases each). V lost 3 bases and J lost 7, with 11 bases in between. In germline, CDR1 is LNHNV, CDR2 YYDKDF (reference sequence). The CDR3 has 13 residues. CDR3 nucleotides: TGTGCCACCAGCAGCGGGGGCTGGAATACGCAGTATTTT. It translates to CATSSGGWNTQYF.

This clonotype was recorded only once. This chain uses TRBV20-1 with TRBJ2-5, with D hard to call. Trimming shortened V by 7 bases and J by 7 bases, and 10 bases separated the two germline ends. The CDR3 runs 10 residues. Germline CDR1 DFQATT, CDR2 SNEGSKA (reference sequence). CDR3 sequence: CSVTMGTQYF. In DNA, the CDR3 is TGCAGTGTTACCATGGGGACCCAGTACTTC.

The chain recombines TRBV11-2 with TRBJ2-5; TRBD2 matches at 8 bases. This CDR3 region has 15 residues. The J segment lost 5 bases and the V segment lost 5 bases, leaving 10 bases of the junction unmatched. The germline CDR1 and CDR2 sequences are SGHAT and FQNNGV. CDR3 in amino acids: CASSPDSRGGETQYF. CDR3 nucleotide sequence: TGTGCCAGCAGCCCAGACTCCCGGGGGGGGGAGACCCAGTACTTC.

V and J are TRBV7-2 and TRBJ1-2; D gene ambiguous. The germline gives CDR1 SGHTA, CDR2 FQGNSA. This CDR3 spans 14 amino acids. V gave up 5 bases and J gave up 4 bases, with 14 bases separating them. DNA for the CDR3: TGTGCCAGCAGCACCCGGGCAGAGCCCTATGGCTACACCTTC. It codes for CASSTRAEPYGYTF.

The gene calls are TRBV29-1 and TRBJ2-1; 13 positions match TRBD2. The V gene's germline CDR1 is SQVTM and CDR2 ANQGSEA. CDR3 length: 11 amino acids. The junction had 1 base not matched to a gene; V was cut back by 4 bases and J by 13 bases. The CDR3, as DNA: TGCAGCGTTGGACTAGCGGGAGGACAGTTCTTC. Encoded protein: CSVGLAGGQFF.